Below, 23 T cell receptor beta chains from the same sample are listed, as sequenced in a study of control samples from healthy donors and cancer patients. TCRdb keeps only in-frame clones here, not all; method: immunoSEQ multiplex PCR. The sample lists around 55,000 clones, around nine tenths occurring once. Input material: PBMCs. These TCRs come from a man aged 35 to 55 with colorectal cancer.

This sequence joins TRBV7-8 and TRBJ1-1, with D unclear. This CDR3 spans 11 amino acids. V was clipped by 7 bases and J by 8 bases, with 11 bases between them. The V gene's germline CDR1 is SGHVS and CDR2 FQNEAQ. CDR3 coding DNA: TGTGCCAGCACCCCCTTGACGGAAGCTTTCTTT. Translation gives CASTPLTEAFF.

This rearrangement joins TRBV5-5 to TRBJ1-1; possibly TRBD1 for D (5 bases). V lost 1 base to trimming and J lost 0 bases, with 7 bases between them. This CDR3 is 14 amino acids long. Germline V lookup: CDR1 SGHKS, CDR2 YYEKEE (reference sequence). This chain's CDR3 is CASSLRGLNTEAFF. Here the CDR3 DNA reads TGTGCCAGCAGCTTGAGGGGTTTGAACACTGAAGCTTTCTTT.

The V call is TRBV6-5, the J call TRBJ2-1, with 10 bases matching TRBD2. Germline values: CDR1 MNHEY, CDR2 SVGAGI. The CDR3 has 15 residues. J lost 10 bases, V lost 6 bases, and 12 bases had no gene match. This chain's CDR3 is CASSLGAGGPWEQFF. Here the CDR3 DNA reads TGTGCCAGCAGCCTAGGAGCGGGAGGGCCTTGGGAGCAGTTCTTC.

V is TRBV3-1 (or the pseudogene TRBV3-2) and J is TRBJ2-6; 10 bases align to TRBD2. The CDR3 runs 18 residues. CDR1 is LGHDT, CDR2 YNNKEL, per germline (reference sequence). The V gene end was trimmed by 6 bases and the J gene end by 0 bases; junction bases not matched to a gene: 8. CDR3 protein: CASSILAGGVSGANVLTF. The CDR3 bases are TGTGCCAGCAGTATATTAGCGGGAGGTGTCTCTGGGGCCAACGTCCTGACTTTC.

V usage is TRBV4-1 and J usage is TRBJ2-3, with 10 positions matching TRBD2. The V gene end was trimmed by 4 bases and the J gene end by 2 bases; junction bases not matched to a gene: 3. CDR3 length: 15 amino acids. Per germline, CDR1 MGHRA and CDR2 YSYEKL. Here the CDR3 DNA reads TGCGCCAGCAGCCTACTAGCGGGGCCCACAGATACGCAGTATTTT. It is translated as CASSLLAGPTDTQYF.

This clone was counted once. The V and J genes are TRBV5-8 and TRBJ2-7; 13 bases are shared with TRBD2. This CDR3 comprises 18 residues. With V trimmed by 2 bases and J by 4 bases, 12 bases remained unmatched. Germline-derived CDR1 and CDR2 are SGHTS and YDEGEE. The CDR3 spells CASSFRGVGLAGEYEQYF. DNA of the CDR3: TGTGCCAGCAGCTTCAGGGGAGTTGGACTAGCGGGAGAATACGAGCAGTACTTC.

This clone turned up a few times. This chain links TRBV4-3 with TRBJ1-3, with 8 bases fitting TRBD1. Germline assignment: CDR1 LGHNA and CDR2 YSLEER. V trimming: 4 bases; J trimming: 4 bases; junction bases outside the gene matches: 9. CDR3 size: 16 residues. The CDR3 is CASSLVSTGAGNTIYF. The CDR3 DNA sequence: TGCGCCAGCAGCCTAGTATCGACAGGGGCAGGAAACACCATATATTTT.

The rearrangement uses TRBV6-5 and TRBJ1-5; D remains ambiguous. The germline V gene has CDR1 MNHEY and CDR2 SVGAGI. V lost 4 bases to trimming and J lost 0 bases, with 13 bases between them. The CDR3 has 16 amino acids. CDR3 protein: CASSLSSGHSNQPQHF. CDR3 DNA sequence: TGTGCCAGCAGTTTATCGTCAGGCCATAGCAATCAGCCCCAGCATTTT.

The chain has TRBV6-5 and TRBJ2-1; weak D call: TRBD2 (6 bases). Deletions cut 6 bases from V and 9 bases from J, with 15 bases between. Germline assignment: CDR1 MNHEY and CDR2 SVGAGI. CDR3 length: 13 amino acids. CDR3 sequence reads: CASRPRLDSEQFF. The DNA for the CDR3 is TGTGCCAGCAGGCCCCGACTAGATAGTGAGCAGTTCTTC.

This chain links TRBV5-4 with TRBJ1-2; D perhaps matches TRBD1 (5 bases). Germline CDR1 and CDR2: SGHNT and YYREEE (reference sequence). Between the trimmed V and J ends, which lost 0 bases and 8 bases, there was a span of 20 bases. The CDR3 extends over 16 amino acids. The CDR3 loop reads CASSLVWDDPSWGYTF. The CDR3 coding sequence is TGTGCCAGCAGCTTGGTTTGGGACGACCCTTCATGGGGCTACACCTTC.

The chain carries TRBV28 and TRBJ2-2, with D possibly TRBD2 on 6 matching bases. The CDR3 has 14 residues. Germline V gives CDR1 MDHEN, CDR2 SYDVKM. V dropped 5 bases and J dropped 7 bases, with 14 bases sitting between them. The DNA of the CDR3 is TGTGCCAGCAGTACGGCAGGGAGGTTCGGGGAGCTGTTTTTT. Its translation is CASSTAGRFGELFF.

The CDR3 nucleotides are TGTGCCAGCAGCTATGCCGGGGACAAAGAGACCCAGTACTTC. The encoded protein is CASSYAGDKETQYF. This chain joins TRBV6-5 and TRBJ2-5, with D maybe TRBD1 (6 bases). The germline CDR1 and CDR2 sequences are MNHEY and SVGAGI. This CDR3 is 14 amino acids long. Trimming removed 6 bases at V and 3 bases at J, with 14 bases between.

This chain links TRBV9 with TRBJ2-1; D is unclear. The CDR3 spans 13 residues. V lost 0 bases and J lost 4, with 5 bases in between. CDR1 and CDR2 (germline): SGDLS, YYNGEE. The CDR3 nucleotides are TGTGCCAGCAGCGTAGGTTCGTACAATGAGCAGTTCTTC. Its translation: CASSVGSYNEQFF.

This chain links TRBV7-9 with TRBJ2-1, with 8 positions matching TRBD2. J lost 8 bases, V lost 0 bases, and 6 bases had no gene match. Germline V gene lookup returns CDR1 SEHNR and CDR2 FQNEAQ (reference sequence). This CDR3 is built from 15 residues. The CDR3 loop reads CASSLALAELDEQFF. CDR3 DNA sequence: TGTGCCAGCAGCTTAGCACTAGCGGAATTGGATGAGCAGTTCTTC.

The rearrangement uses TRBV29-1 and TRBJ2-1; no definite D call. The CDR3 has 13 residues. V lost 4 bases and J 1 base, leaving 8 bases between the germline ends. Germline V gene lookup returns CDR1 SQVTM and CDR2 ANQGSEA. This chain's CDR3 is CSVGFASYNEQFF. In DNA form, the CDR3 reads TGCAGCGTTGGATTTGCGTCCTACAATGAGCAGTTCTTC.

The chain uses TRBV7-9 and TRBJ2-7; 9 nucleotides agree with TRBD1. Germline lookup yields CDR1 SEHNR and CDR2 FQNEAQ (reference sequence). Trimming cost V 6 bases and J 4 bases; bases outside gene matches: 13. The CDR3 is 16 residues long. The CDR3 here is CASRPIPGQGGYEQYF. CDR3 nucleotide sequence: TGTGCCAGCAGACCCATACCGGGACAGGGTGGGTACGAGCAGTACTTC.

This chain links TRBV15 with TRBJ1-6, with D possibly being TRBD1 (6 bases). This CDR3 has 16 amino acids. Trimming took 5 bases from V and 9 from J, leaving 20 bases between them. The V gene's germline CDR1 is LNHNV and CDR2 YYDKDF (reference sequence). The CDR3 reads CATSETQGFASSPLHF. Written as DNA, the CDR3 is TGTGCCACCAGCGAAACTCAGGGGTTCGCCTCTTCACCCCTCCACTTT.

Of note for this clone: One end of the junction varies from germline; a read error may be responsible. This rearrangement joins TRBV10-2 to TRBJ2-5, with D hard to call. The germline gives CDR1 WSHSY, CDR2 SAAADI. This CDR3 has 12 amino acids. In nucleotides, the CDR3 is TGCGCCAGCAGTCAGTCCGGGGAGACCCAGTACTTC. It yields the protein CASSQSGETQYF.

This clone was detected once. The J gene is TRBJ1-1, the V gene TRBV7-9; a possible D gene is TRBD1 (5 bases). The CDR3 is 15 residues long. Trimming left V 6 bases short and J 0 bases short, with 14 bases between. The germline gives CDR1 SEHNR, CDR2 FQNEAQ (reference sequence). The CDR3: CASRPSRTLNTEAFF. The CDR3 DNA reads TGTGCCAGCAGGCCTTCGAGGACACTGAACACTGAAGCTTTCTTT. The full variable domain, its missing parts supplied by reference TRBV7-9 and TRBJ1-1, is DTGVSQNPRHKITKRGQNVTFRCDPISEHNRLYWYRQTLGQGPEFLTYFQNEAQLEKSRLLSDRFSAERPKGSFSTLEIQRTEQGDSAMYLCASRPSRTLNTEAFFGQGTRLTVV.

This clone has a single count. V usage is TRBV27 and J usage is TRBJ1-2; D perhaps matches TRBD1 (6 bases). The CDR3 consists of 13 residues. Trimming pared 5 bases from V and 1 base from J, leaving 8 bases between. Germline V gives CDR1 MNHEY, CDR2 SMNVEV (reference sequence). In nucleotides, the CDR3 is TGTGCCAGCAGTCGACAGGATAACTATGGCTACACCTTC. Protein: CASSRQDNYGYTF.

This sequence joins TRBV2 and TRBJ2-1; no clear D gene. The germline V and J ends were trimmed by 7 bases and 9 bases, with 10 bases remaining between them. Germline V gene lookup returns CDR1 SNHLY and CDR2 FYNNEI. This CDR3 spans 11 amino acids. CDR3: CASTPESEQFF. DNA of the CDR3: TGTGCCAGCACCCCCGAGAGTGAGCAGTTCTTC.

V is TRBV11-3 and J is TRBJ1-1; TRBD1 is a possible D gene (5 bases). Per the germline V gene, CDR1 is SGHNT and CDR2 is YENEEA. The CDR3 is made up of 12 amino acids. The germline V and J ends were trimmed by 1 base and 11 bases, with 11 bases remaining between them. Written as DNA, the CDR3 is TGTGCCAGCAGCTTAGCACAGGAGTGGGCTTTCTTT. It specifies CASSLAQEWAFF.

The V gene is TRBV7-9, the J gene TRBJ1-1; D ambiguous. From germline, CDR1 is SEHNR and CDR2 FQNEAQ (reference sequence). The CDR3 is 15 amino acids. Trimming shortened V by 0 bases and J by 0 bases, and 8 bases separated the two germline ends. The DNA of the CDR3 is TGTGCCAGCAGCTTAGCGGGCCCGTTGAACACTGAAGCTTTCTTT. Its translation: CASSLAGPLNTEAFF.